This TCR beta chain was sequenced for a study of a mutant IDH1 vaccine in newly diagnosed glioma. Whole-study context: V12 occurred at week 35 and V13 at week 47.

Sequenced by immunoSEQ multiplex PCR; TCRdb stores in-frame clones only, minus some. The sample gives around 60,000 clones, around four fifths of which show up once; about 4% is in the top ten. The time point denotes: week 35, safety follow-up. Doses of 300 ug of mutant IDH1 20-mer peptide were given with topical imiquimod. Donors had new WHO grade 3 or 4 IDH1-mutant, ATRX-lost astrocytomas. Germline V CDR1 and CDR2: SGHDT, YYEEEE. The CDR3 is 14 residues long. Trimming left V 0 bases short and J 5 bases short, with 10 bases between. Notes on this clone: Its antigen is still unknown.

The gene calls are TRBV5-6 and TRBJ2-3, with D possibly called TRBD1 or TRBD2 (5 bases each). Sample: PBMCs, taken from a glioma patient whose treatment included an IDH1 peptide vaccine. The receptor's source is a young man with glioma. The CDR3 loop is CASSLAPGRDTQYF. DNA of the CDR3: TGTGCCAGCAGCTTGGCCCCAGGGAGAGATACGCAGTATTTT.